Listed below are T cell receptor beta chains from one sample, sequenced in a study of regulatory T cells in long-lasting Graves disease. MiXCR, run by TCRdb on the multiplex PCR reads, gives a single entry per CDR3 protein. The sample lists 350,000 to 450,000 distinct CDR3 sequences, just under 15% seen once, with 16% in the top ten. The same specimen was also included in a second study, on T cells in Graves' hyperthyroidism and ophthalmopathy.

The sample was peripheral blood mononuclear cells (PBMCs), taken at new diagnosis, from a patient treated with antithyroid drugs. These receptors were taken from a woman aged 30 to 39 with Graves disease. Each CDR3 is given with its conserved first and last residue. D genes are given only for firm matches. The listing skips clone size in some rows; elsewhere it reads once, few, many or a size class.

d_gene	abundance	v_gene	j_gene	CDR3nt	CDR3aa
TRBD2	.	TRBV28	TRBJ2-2	TGTGCCAGCCAGCGGGAGAACCATTCGCTGTTTTTT	CASQRENHSLFF
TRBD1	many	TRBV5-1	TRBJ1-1	TGCGCCAGCAGTCTTGGACAGGGCGAAGCTTTCTTT	CASSLGQGEAFF
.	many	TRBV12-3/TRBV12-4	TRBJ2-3	TGTGCCAGCAGTTTAATCTTACGCGGCGAGACGCAGTATTTT	CASSLILRGETQYF
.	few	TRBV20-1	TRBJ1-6	TGCAGTGCGCCTTCCCAGGGTGACTCCTATAATTCACCCCTCCACTTT	CSAPSQGDSYNSPLHF
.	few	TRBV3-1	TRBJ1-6	TGTGCCAGCAGCCAGACGGGCCCCCGACATTCACCCCTCCACTTT	CASSQTGPRHSPLHF
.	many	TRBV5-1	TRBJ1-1	TGCGCCAGCAGCTTGGGACAGGCAAACACTGAAGCTTTCTTT	CASSLGQANTEAFF
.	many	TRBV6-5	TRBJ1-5	TGTGCCAGCAGTTACTCTGGAAATAGCAATCAGCCCCAGCATTTT	CASSYSGNSNQPQHF
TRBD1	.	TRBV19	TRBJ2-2	TGTGCCAGTAGTATAGGGGACAGGGACACCGGGGAGCTGTTTTTT	CASSIGDRDTGELFF
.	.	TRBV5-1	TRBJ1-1	TGCGCCAGCAGCACGGGGTACGAAGCTTTCTTT	CASSTGYEAFF
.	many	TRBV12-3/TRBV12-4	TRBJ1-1	TGCGCCAGCAGCTTGGGACCGAACACTGAAGCTTTCTTT	CASSLGPNTEAFF
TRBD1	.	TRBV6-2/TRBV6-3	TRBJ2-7	TGTGCCAGCAGTTACGCACGACAGGGTACCCACGAGCAGTACTTC	CASSYARQGTHEQYF
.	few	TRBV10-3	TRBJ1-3	TGTGCCATCAGTGACACAGGCGCTCCGGAGCCGTTTGGGGACACCATATATTTT	CAISDTGAPEPFGDTIYF
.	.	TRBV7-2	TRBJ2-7	TGTGCCAGCAGCTTGAGGGACCATCTTTCATACGAGCAGTACTTC	CASSLRDHLSYEQYF
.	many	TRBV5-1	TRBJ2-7	TGCGCCAGCAGCTTGAGTGGGAGGAGCTCCTACGAGCAGTACTTC	CASSLSGRSSYEQYF
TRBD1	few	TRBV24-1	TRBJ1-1	TGTGCCACCAGTGACCCCGACAGGGACACTGAAGCTTTCTTT	CATSDPDRDTEAFF
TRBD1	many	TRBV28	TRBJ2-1	TGTGCCAGCAGTCCGAGACAGGGCGTGGGCGGCAATGAGCAGTTCTTC	CASSPRQGVGGNEQFF
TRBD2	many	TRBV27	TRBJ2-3	TGTGCCAGCAGTTACGGGACTAGCGGCAGCACAGATACGCAGTATTTT	CASSYGTSGSTDTQYF
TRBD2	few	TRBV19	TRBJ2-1	TGTGCCAGTAGTATTACTACTAGCGGATCCTACAATGAGCAGTTCTTC	CASSITTSGSYNEQFF
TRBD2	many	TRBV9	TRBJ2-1	TGTGCCAGCAGCTCTAGCGGGAGGTACAATGAGCAGTTCTTC	CASSSSGRYNEQFF
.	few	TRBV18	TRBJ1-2	TGTGCCAGCTCACCAGCAGATATCAACTATGGCTACACCTTC	CASSPADINYGYTF
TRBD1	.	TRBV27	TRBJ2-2	TGTGCCAGCAGTTTATGGACAGGGGGCGCCTCCGGGGAGCTGTTTTTT	CASSLWTGGASGELFF
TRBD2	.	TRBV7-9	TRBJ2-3	TGTGCCAGCAGCTGGGAGGGTTTCTCAGATACGCAGTATTTT	CASSWEGFSDTQYF
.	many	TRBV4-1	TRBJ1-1	TGTGCCAGCAGCCAGAGGGGTAACACTGAAGCTTTCTTT	CASSQRGNTEAFF
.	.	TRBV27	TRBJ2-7	TGTGCCAGCAGCCGCCATTCTAGCGACTCCTACGAGCAGTACTTC	CASSRHSSDSYEQYF
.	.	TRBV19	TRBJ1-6	TGTGCCAGTAGTACGGACAGTTTCTCACCCCTCCACTTT	CASSTDSFSPLHF
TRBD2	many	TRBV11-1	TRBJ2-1	TGTGCCAGCAGCCCCTCGAGATGGGAGGGGTACAATGAGCAGTTCTTC	CASSPSRWEGYNEQFF
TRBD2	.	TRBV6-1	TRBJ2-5	TGTGCCAGCGGGGGGGTGGGGTTGGAGACCCAGTACTTC	CASGGVGLETQYF
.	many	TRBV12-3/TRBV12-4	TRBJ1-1	TGTGCCAGCAGTCTTGCAGGAAAGAACACTGAAGCTTTCTTT	CASSLAGKNTEAFF
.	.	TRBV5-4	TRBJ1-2	TGTGCCAGCAGCTCCCTTCACACCCTTAACTATGGCTACACCTTC	CASSSLHTLNYGYTF
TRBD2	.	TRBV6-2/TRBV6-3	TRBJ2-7	TGTGCCAGCAGTTACTCCGGACTAGCGGCTAGATACGAGCAGTACTTC	CASSYSGLAARYEQYF
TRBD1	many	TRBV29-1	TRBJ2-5	TGCAGCGTGGCTGGACAGGGCCAAGAGACCCAGTACTTC	CSVAGQGQETQYF
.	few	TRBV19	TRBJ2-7	TGTGCCAGTAGTATACAGGCAAGCTCCTACGAGCAGTACTTC	CASSIQASSYEQYF
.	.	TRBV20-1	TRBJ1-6	TGCAGTGCTAGAATCGACGGAGGCTCCTATAATTCACCCCTCCACTTT	CSARIDGGSYNSPLHF
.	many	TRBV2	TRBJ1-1	TGTGCCAGCAGTGATGGGGATTGGGGAGAAGCTTTCTTT	CASSDGDWGEAFF
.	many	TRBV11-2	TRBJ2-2	TGTGCCAGCACCCCGGGGCGGGCTTACACCGGGGAGCTGTTTTTT	CASTPGRAYTGELFF
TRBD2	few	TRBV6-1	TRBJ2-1	TGTGCCGGCAGTCCCGGGACTAGCTCCTACAATGAGCAGTTCTTC	CAGSPGTSSYNEQFF
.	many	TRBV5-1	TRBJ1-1	TGCGCCAGCAGCCTAAACGGACAGCCTCGTTCATCAACTGAAGCTTTCTTT	CASSLNGQPRSSTEAFF
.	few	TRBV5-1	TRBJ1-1	TGCGCCAGCAGTTATAATTTAAACACTGAAGCTTTCTTT	CASSYNLNTEAFF
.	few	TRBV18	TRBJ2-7	TGTGCCAGCTCACCAACCCCCCACGAGCAGTACTTC	CASSPTPHEQYF
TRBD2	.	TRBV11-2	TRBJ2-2	TGTGCCAGCAGCCTGACGACTAGCGGGAGTGGGGAGCTGTTTTTT	CASSLTTSGSGELFF
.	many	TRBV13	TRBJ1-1	TGTGCCAGCAGCTCAGGGAGAACAGGGAACACTGAAGCTTTCTTT	CASSSGRTGNTEAFF
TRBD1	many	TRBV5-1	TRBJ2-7	TGCGCCAGCAGCTCCGGGACAGGCACCTACGAGCAGTACTTC	CASSSGTGTYEQYF
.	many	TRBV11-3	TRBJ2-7	TGTGCCAGCAGCTTCCAGCCTAGCTCCTACGAGCAGTACTTC	CASSFQPSSYEQYF
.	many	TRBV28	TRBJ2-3	TGCGCCAGCAGCTCCCTGGGGCGTTCGGCAGATACGCAGTATTTT	CASSSLGRSADTQYF
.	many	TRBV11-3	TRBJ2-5	TGTGCCAGCAGCCCATTAGCAGACAGGGAGACCCAGTACTTC	CASSPLADRETQYF
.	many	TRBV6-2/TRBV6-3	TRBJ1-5	TGTGCCAGCAGTTACTCGCGGAGCAATCAGCCCCAGCATTTT	CASSYSRSNQPQHF
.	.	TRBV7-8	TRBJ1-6	TGTGCCAGCAGTTTGCCCGGGGCACCCCTCCACTTT	CASSLPGAPLHF
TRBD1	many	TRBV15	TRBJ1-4	TGTGCCACCAGCAAGGGGGACAGCGGAGAAAAACTGTTTTTT	CATSKGDSGEKLFF
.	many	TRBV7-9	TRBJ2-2	TGTGCCAGCAGCTTAGGGTTACACACCGGGGAGCTGTTTTTT	CASSLGLHTGELFF
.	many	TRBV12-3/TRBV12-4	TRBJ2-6	TGTGCCAGCAGTTTGCAGTCTGGGGCCAACGTCCTGACTTTC	CASSLQSGANVLTF
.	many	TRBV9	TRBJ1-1	TGTGCCAGCAGCGTAGAGGGCAGCCCACGGTACACTGAAGCTTTCTTT	CASSVEGSPRYTEAFF
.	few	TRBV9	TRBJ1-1	TGTGCCAGCAGCCCAGGGCGTTTGGGTGAAGCTTTCTTT	CASSPGRLGEAFF
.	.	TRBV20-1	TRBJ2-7	TGCAGTGCTCGTATGTCTCCGCCGCGGGAGCAGTACTTC	CSARMSPPREQYF
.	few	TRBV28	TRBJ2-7	TGTGCCAGCAGTTTTTTTTATTACACCCCACAGGGCGGACGCACCTACGAGCAGTACTTC	CASSFFYYTPQGGRTYEQYF
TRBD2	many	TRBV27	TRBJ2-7	TGTGCCAGCAGTTCGGGACTAGCGGGGGACGGCTCCTACGAGCAGTACTTC	CASSSGLAGDGSYEQYF
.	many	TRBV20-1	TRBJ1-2	TGCAGTGCTAGAGATTTTACCAGTGCATATGGCTACACCTTC	CSARDFTSAYGYTF
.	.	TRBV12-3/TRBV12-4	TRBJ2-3	TGTGCCAGCAGTTTAAAGTTCGGCTATATACCGTCCACAGATACGCAGTATTTT	CASSLKFGYIPSTDTQYF
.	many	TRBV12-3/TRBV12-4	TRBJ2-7	TGTGCCAGCAGCGACCACTACGAGCAGTACTTC	CASSDHYEQYF